The present entry profiles one TCR beta chain with its context. Its antigen is not identified. This sample is part of a study of OX40 agonist ivuxolimab in advanced cancers. Points from the study as a whole: Which antigen the expanded peripheral T cells recognized is unknown.

The repertoire was sequenced with immunoSEQ multiplex PCR; TCRdb's copy has only in-frame clones and lacks some. Of fewer than 60,000 clones detected, 80% appear once; the ten largest clones hold 3% to 5%. The CDR3 contains 16 residues. Germline V gene data show CDR1 as SGHNT and CDR2 as YYREEE (reference sequence). V lost 0 bases to trimming and J lost 1 base; unmatched junction nucleotides: 4. The specimen comprised CD4+ or CD8+ T cells sorted from blood, sampled in a trial of the OX40 agonist ivuxolimab. The sequence was collected from an adult with an advanced solid tumor such as melanoma, head and neck, liver or kidney cancer. The chain uses TRBV5-4 and TRBJ2-3; 8 bases line up with TRBD1. CDR3 sequence: CASSLGRGLGTDTQYF. The CDR3 nucleotides are TGTGCCAGCAGCTTGGGCAGGGGGCTCGGCACAGATACGCAGTATTTT. The whole variable domain, remainder taken from reference TRBV5-4 and TRBJ2-3, is ETGVTQSPTHLIKTRGQQVTLRCSSQSGHNTVSWYQQALGQGPQFIFQYYREEENGRGNFPPRFSGLQFPNYSSELNVNALELDDSALYLCASSLGRGLGTDTQYFGPGTRLTVL.